One T cell receptor (beta chain) is described in this entry. Its antigen specificity is not known. Qualities for individual bases were not recorded, and no much larger clone is one base off. Before genomic DNA extraction, conventional CD4+ T cells were purified from blood as CD25-low CD127-high cells. Eight or nine healthy control donors were used as the comparison group for repertoire analyses. The data belong to a study of regulatory and conventional T cells in RAG deficiency (dated by TCRdb to about 2017). A note on the overall study: To compare the diversity and composition of the repertoires of Treg, conventional CD4+ and CD8+ T cells between RAG-deficient patients and healthy controls, the study applied high-throughput TCR beta sequencing.

Trimming at the junction amounts to 8 bases on V and 6 bases on J, and the germline ends lie 16 bases apart. CDR1 is given as MDHEN and CDR2 as SYDVKM, both from the germline V gene. Inclusive of the bounding cysteine and phenylalanine, the CDR3 is 13 residues long. Kept here is only the CDR3 DNA, which spans 39 bases and is read in frame from base 1. Library creation used the immunoSEQ multiplex PCR assay. Rearranged TCR beta chain products were amplified from genomic DNA of sorted T-cell subsets and sequenced. The paper's processing steps were these. Shannon entropy and Simpson indices were used to quantify the repertoire diversity of productive TCR beta rearrangements. Clonal expansion was assessed using the summed frequency of the 100 most abundant productive TCR beta clonotypes among total reads. The TRB repertoires were scored with a self-reactivity index built on which amino acids appear at CDR3beta positions 6 and 7. Two-way ANOVA was used for repertoire analyses, while Student t or Mann-Whitney tests were used for flow cytometric analyses. Not all clones reach the TCRdb copy of this immuneACCESS table, which keeps in-frame sequences only. Checked studies attribute under half of the gap to unresolved V genes and leave the rest unexplained. V, J and clone size derive from that table, while D and trimming were established from the DNA sequence. The sample has under 45,000 clones on record, about 75% of them singletons. The ten largest clones add up to roughly 3% of the sample.

Broad study findings and their caveats: Compared with controls, Omenn syndrome and CID/AS patients had roughly 100-fold fewer unique TCR beta sequences in Treg cells, whereas the reduction in the other subsets was roughly 9.8-fold. Compared with control T-cell subpopulations, the RAG-deficient patients had markedly lower Shannon entropy and higher Simpson indices. Some T-cell subset analyses were not performed for some subjects. All patient T-cell subsets had shorter CDR3 lengths; Omenn syndrome patients showed >75% Treg-Tconv repertoire overlap at nucleotide and amino acid level. The CD25-high CD127-low cells sorted from Omenn syndrome patients may be peripherally activated cells rather than true Treg cells.

The data also belong to a second study, concerning regulatory T cells. The second paper further reports: For the multiplex PCR, 52 forward TRBV primers and 13 reverse TRBJ primers were used, and amplification bias was corrected with both assay-based and computational methods. In patients, repertoires had restricted unique TRB V-J pairs and skewed V and J gene usage, with regulatory T cells showing the most marked changes. The study compared T-cell receptor beta repertoires of sorted regulatory, conventional CD4+ and CD8+ T cells between CD3G-deficient patients and healthy controls. Peripheral blood mononuclear cells were isolated by Ficoll density separation. Rearranged TRB loci were amplified from genomic DNA by multiplex PCR within the immunoSEQ assay. TRB amplicons were sequenced using an Illumina HiSeq platform. Custom algorithms error-filtered the raw sequences and aligned the raw sequences to reference gene sequences, after which the immunoSEQ online tools were used for analysis. Frequencies of productive and nonproductive TRB rearrangements were evaluated among both unique and total sequences. For group comparisons, t tests, Mann-Whitney tests or two-way ANOVA were performed in Prism software.

The specimen sequenced was CD4+ effector T cells sorted from blood. Recombination linked TRBV28 to TRBJ1-1; TRBD1 could be the D gene, as 6 bases match. This TCR was recovered from a human donor in good health. The DNA reads TGTGCCAGCCTTCGCGGGGGGGCATCTGAAGCTTTCTTT. Translated, it reads CASLRGGASEAFF.